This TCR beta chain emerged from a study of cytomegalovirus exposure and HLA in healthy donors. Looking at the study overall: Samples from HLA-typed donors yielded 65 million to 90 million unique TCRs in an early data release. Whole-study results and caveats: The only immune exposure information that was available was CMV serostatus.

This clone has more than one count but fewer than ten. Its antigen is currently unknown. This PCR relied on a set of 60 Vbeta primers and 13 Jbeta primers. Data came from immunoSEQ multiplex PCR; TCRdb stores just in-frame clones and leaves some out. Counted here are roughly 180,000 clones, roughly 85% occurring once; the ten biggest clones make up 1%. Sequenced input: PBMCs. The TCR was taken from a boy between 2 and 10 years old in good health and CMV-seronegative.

DNA of the CDR3: TGTGCCAGCAGCTCCGGACGGGGGGCTGGGGCCAACGTCCTGACTTTC. Translated, it gives CASSSGRGAGANVLTF. The genes are TRBV11-1 and TRBJ2-6, with 7 bases aligning to TRBD2. This CDR3 spans 16 amino acids. Germline trimming cut 4 bases from V and 2 bases from J; bases unmatched to any gene: 5. Germline CDR1 and CDR2: SGHAT and FQDESV (reference sequence).